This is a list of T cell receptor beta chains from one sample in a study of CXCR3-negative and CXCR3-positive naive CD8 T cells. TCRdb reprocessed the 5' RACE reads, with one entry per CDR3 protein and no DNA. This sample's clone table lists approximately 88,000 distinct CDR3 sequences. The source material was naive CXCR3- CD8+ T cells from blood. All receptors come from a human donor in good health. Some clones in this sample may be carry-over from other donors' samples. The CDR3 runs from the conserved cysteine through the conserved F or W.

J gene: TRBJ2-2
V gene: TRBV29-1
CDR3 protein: CSVVPGTKNTGELFF

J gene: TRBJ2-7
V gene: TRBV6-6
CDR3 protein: CASSSGSDEQYF

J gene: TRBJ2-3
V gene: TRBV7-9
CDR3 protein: CASSQQTTPFTDTQYF

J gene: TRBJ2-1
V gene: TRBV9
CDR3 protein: CASNNGLAGGTEQFF

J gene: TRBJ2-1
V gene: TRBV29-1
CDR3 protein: CSAGTSGSNEQFF

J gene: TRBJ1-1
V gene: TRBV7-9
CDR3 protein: CASSFPTEAFF

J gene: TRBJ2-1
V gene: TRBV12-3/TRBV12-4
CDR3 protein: CASSLISEQFF

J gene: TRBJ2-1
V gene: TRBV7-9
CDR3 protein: CASSLTSGGINEQFF

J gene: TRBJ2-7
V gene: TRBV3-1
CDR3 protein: CASSPGGTGPYEQYF

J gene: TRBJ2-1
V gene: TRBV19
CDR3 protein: CASSNTGDPYNEQFF

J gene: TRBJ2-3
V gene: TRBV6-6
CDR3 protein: CASGIYGDATDTQYF

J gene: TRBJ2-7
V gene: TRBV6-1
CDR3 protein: CASRSAYEQYF

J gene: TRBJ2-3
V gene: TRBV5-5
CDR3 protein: CASSLMVAGTTDTQYF

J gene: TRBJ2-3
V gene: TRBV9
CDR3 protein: CASSTWTVDTQYF

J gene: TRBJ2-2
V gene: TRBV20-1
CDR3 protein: CSARPRGTGELFF

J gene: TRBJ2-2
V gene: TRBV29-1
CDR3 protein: CSVEITGGSGELFF

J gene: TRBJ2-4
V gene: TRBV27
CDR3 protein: CASEAKNIQYF

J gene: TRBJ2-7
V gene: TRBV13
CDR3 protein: CASSYGSVYEQYF

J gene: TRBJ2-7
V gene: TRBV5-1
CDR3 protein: CASSLDGGEQYF

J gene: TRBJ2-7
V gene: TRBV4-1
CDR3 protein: CASSPGLGPYEQYF

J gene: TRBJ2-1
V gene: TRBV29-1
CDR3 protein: CSVEGGDSYNEQFF

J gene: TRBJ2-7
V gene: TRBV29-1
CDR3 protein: CSARDLGAYEQYF

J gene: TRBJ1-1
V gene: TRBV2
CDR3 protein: CASSEAWAGALGNTEAFF

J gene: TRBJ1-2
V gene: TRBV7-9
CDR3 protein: CASSLGTALNSYTF

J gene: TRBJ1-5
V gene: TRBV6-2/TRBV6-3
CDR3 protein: CASSYGASNQPQHF

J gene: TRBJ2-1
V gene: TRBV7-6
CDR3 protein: CASSLEGQTNEQFF

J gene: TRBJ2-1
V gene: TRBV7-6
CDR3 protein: CASSLELAGALSSYNEQFF

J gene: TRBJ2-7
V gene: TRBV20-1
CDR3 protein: CSARRWGYEQYF

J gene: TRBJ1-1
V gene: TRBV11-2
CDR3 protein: CASSLSARDGDTEAFF

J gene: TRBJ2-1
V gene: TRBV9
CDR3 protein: CASSTDRGHGYEQFF

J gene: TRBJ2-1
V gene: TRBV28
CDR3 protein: CASSLDSGSWGSYNEQFF

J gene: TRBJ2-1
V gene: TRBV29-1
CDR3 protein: CSVEVPLAIDEQFF

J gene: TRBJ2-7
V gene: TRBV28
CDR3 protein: CASRFNRDWNEQYF

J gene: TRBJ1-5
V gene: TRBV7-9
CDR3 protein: CASSLGGPQHF

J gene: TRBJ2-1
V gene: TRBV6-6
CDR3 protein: CASSYPGLGYNEQFF

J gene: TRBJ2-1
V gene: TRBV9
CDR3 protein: CASSAAFNEQFF

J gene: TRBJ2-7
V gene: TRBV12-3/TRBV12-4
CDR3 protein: CASSFGSDFYEQYF

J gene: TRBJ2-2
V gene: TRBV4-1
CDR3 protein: CASSWGGSNTGELFF

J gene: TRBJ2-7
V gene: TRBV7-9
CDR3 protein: CASSLEDRNEQYF

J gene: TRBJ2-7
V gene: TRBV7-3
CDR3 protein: CASSLDGLGEQYF

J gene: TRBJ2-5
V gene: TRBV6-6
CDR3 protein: CASSYSRFASQETQYF

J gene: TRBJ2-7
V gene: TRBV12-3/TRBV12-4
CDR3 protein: CASSWALAGGSYEQYF

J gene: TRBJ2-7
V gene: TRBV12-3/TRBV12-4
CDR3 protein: CASSLNRGDEQYF

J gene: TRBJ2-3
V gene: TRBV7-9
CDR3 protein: CASSRGQGVDTQYF

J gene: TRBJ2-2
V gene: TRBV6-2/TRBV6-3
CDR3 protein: CASSSGTGELFF

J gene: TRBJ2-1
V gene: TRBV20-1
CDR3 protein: CSARGLAGYNEQFF

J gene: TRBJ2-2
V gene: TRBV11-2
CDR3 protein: CASSLGGFGLAGDSNTGELFF

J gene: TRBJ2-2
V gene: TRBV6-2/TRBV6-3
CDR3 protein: CASLNRNTGELFF

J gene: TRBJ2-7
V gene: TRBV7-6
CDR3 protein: CASSPRGGTDSYEQYF

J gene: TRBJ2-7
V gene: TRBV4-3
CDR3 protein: CASSQDYTYEQYF

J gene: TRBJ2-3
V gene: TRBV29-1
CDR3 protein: CSVVPSQGSFTDTQYF

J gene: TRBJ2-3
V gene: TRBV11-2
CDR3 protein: CASSSFGGSSTDTQYF

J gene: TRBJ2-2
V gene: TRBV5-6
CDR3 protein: CASSSMGENTGELFF

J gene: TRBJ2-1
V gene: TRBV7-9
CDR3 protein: CASSQVGLAQYNEQFF

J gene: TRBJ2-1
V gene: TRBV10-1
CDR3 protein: CASSEVAGGPGNEQFF

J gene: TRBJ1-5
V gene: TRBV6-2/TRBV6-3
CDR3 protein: CASSYSMEGQRPQHF

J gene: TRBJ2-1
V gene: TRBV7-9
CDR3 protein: CASSTRDRGEDEQFF

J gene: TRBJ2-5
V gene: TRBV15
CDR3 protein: CATSSRRTTQETQYF